The 28 T cell receptor beta chains in this list originate from one sample, sequenced in a study of regulatory T cells in long-lasting Graves disease. CDR3 regions were amplified by Arm-PCR using iRepertoire HTBI primers to build TCR beta libraries. MiXCR, applied by TCRdb to the multiplex PCR reads, yields one record per CDR3 protein. The sample shows some 340,000 distinct CDR3 sequences, roughly 10% of them seen only once. Indicated time point: newly diagnosed GD, antithyroid drugs for less than 3 months. The TCR library was made from RNA extracted from PBMCs. These records were also assigned to another study, of T cells in Graves' hyperthyroidism and ophthalmopathy.

Specimen: peripheral blood mononuclear cells (PBMCs), collected at new diagnosis, from a patient treated with antithyroid drugs. The receptors shown here come from a young woman with Graves disease.

This clonotype appeared many times. The chain recombines TRBV20-1 with TRBJ2-1; D is perhaps TRBD2 (5 bases). There are 15 residues in the CDR3. CDR1 and CDR2 (germline): DFQATT, SNEGSKA (reference sequence). Trimming removed 0 bases from V and 0 bases from J, with 9 bases in between. CDR3 sequence: CSARDRAGSYNEQFF. DNA of the CDR3: TGCAGTGCTAGAGATCGGGCGGGCTCCTACAATGAGCAGTTCTTC.

There are many counts of this clonotype. The CDR3 sequence: CASSVGAAGNRGYTF. The DNA of the CDR3 is TGTGCCAGCAGCGTAGGGGCAGCGGGAAATCGGGGCTACACCTTC. The V and J genes are TRBV9 and TRBJ1-2; no reliable D call. Trimming pared 0 bases from V and 8 bases from J, leaving 17 bases between. This CDR3 region has 15 residues. The V gene's germline CDR1 is SGDLS and CDR2 YYNGEE.

The J gene is TRBJ2-2, the V gene TRBV11-3; D gene ambiguous. V shed 2 bases and J shed 6 bases, with 4 bases lying between them. Germline assignment: CDR1 SGHNT and CDR2 YENEEA. CDR3 size: 12 residues. CDR3 in amino acids: CASSLRPGELFF. DNA of the CDR3: TGTGCCAGCAGCTTAAGACCCGGGGAGCTGTTTTTT.

This clonotype has ten or more counts. This chain connects TRBV7-2 to TRBJ1-5; D possibly corresponds to TRBD1 (5 bases). The ends were cut back, 0 bases at V and 7 bases at J, with 16 bases in the middle. CDR3 length: 16 residues. The germline CDR1 and CDR2 sequences are SGHTA and FQGNSA. The CDR3 DNA reads as TGTGCCAGCAGCTTAGCAGTCGGGCAGGAGGGGCAGCCCCAGCATTTT. The encoded protein is CASSLAVGQEGQPQHF.

This clonotype was seen repeatedly, ten times or more. The CDR3 DNA reads as TGTGCCAGCAGCCACCGCTCAGACACTGAAGCTTTCTTT. Its protein product is CASSHRSDTEAFF. J is TRBJ1-1 and V is TRBV3-1, with D unresolved. The CDR3 spans 13 residues. Germline CDR1 is LGHDT and CDR2 is YNNKEL (reference sequence). V was cut by 3 bases and J by 3 bases, with 8 bases left in between.

This clonotype occurred many times. The chain employs TRBV12-3 or TRBV12-4 and TRBJ1-5; no reliable D call. This CDR3 region has 14 residues. V was shortened by 4 bases and J by 0 bases, with 7 bases between the two germline ends. CDR3 DNA sequence: TGTGCCAGCAGTTCTATATATAGCAATCAGCCCCAGCATTTT. The encoded protein is CASSSIYSNQPQHF.

There are many counts of this clonotype. The chain uses TRBV20-1 and TRBJ2-1; D is possibly TRBD2 (5 bases). The CDR3 length is 15 residues. Germline values: CDR1 DFQATT, CDR2 SNEGSKA (reference sequence). V dropped 0 bases and J dropped 4 bases, with 13 bases sitting between them. Written as DNA, the CDR3 is TGCAGTGCTAGAGATCCCCAGCGGACGTACAATGAGCAGTTCTTC. Translation gives CSARDPQRTYNEQFF.

This clonotype was found many times. The rearrangement uses TRBV6-5 and TRBJ1-6; possibly TRBD1 for D (6 bases). The CDR3 covers 16 residues. CDR1 and CDR2 from the germline V gene are MNHEY and SVGAGI. Deletions cut 4 bases from V and 5 bases from J, with 15 bases between. CDR3 DNA sequence: TGTGCCAGCAGTTCCTTATGGACAGACGATAATTCACCCCTCCACTTT. Amino acids: CASSSLWTDDNSPLHF.

This clonotype was picked up many times. This chain connects TRBV20-1 to TRBJ2-3, with D perhaps matching TRBD2 (6 bases). This CDR3 has 14 residues. Germline CDR1 reads DFQATT; CDR2 reads SNEGSKA (reference sequence). Trimming took 1 base from V and 4 from J, leaving 12 bases between them. DNA for the CDR3: TGCAGTGCTAGAGGGCGGGGTAGGGCAGATACGCAGTATTTT. This sequence encodes CSARGRGRADTQYF.

This clonotype was recorded a few times. This sequence joins TRBV4-3 and TRBJ2-1, with 9 positions matching TRBD2. This CDR3 region has 18 residues. The ends lost 2 bases at V and 5 bases at J; junction bases unmatched: 13. The germline V gene encodes CDR1 LGHNA and CDR2 YSLEER. This CDR3 reads CASSQNWASGAVDNEQFF. CDR3 bases: TGCGCCAGCAGCCAAAATTGGGCTAGCGGGGCAGTAGACAATGAGCAGTTCTTC.

This clonotype occurred a few times. The chain recombines TRBV3-1 with TRBJ1-2; 7 nucleotides agree with TRBD1. In germline, CDR1 is LGHDT, CDR2 YNNKEL (reference sequence). The CDR3 is 16 amino acids. V was pared by 3 bases and J by 7 bases, with 14 bases of the junction left unmatched. The CDR3 loop is CASSQGMAGGYSGYTF. In DNA form, the CDR3 reads TGTGCCAGCAGCCAGGGTATGGCAGGGGGGTATAGTGGCTACACCTTC.

There are many counts of this clonotype. The chain employs TRBV12-3 or TRBV12-4 and TRBJ1-1; D not resolved. V was pared by 10 bases and J by 1 base, with 19 bases between. The CDR3 length is 15 residues. The CDR3 here is CANPSLSGGNTEAFF. CDR3 DNA: TGTGCCAACCCTAGTTTAAGTGGAGGGAACACTGAAGCTTTCTTT.

This clonotype was detected ten times or more. The chain combines TRBV27 with TRBJ2-5; D gene ambiguous. The CDR3 length is 16 residues. Germline loops: CDR1 MNHEY, CDR2 SMNVEV (reference sequence). Trimming shortened V by 4 bases and J by 3 bases, and 18 bases separated the two germline ends. In nucleotides, the CDR3 is TGTGCCAGCAGTTCGCTGGCAGTATCACGAAAAGAGACCCAGTACTTC. Protein sequence: CASSSLAVSRKETQYF.

The rearrangement uses TRBV6-1 and TRBJ2-5; tentative D call: TRBD2 (5 bases). Germline-derived CDR1 and CDR2 are MNHNS and SASEGT. CDR3 size: 13 residues. Trimming removed 10 bases at V and 5 bases at J, with 17 bases between. The CDR3 region has the DNA TGTGCCACCCAGCGGAGTGGGTCGGAGACCCAGTACTTC. Encoded protein: CATQRSGSETQYF.

V usage is TRBV20-1 and J usage is TRBJ2-1; 9 bases are a match to TRBD2. The length of the CDR3 is 14 residues. The V gene's germline CDR1 is DFQATT and CDR2 SNEGSKA (reference sequence). V gave up 2 bases and J gave up 5 bases; unmatched junction bases: 4. The CDR3 spells CSARPLAGNNEQFF. The DNA of the CDR3 is TGCAGTGCTAGACCTCTAGCGGGGAACAATGAGCAGTTCTTC.

There are many counts of this clonotype. The J gene is TRBJ1-2, the V gene TRBV20-1; D remains unclear. Trimming shortened V by 5 bases and J by 2 bases, and 3 bases separated the two germline ends. The CDR3 length is 10 residues. Germline V CDR1 and CDR2: DFQATT, SNEGSKA (reference sequence). The CDR3 sequence: CSAANYGYTF. The CDR3, as DNA: TGCAGTGCTGCCAACTATGGCTACACCTTC.

At least ten counts were recorded for this clonotype. The chain employs TRBV12-3 or TRBV12-4 and TRBJ1-3, with D hard to call. CDR3 length: 14 residues. Trimming took off 3 bases at V and 11 bases at J, with 17 bases between the two ends. In DNA form, the CDR3 reads TGTGCCAGCAGTTTTTTGTTATTTCTCGGGGCCATATATTTT. Amino acid sequence: CASSFLLFLGAIYF.

This clonotype occurred many times. This chain connects TRBV28 to TRBJ2-5; D possibly corresponds to TRBD2 (6 bases). The V gene's germline CDR1 is MDHEN and CDR2 SYDVKM. The CDR3 runs to 15 residues. Trimming left V 2 bases short and J 1 base short, with 11 bases between. CDR3 region: CASSLPGTFQETQYF. Here the CDR3 DNA reads TGTGCCAGCAGTTTACCAGGGACTTTCCAAGAGACCCAGTACTTC.

The sample holds many counts of this clonotype. This chain uses TRBV12-3 or TRBV12-4 with TRBJ1-1; TRBD1 matches 7 bases. The CDR3 is 15 residues long. Trimming cost V 7 bases and J 4 bases; bases outside gene matches: 12. The CDR3 nucleotides are TGTGCCAGCATCACGAACAGGGGTGTAGGCACTGAAGCTTTCTTT. Protein: CASITNRGVGTEAFF.

Ten or more counts support this clonotype. This chain links TRBV20-1 with TRBJ2-1; D call uncertain. The J call could be wrong; TRBJ2-5 is a better fit for the DNA end. The CDR3 loop spans 14 amino acids. Germline V gene sequence: CDR1 DFQATT, CDR2 SNEGSKA (reference sequence). The CDR3 reads CSARYQDAWETQYF. DNA of the CDR3: TGCAGTGCTAGATACCAGGATGCTTGGGAGACCCAGTACTTC.

Comments on this clonotype: A far larger clone is one base from this, pointing to a likely read error. This chain links TRBV6-5 with TRBJ2-5; 9 positions agree with TRBD2. The ends lost 11 bases at V and 4 bases at J; junction bases unmatched: 20. CDR1 and CDR2 from the germline V gene are MNHEY and SVGAGI. The CDR3 runs to 17 residues. The chain's CDR3 is CAGTPRFLAGRRETQYF. The DNA for the CDR3 is TGTGCCGGCACCCCCAGGTTTCTAGCGGGACGTCGAGAGACCCAGTACTTC.

This clonotype has at least ten counts. The rearrangement uses TRBV12-3 or TRBV12-4 and TRBJ1-1; the D is unclear. This CDR3 contains 11 residues. Trimming left V 4 bases short and J 4 bases short, with 4 bases between. The CDR3 sequence is CASSSGTEAFF. CDR3 sequence (DNA): TGTGCCAGCAGTTCTGGCACTGAAGCTTTCTTT.

The table lists this clonotype with a few counts. The rearrangement joins TRBV4-1 to TRBJ2-3; TRBD2 matches 8 bases. This CDR3 spans 17 amino acids. With V trimmed by 4 bases and J by 3 bases, 12 bases remained unmatched. Germline V CDR1 and CDR2: MGHRA, YSYEKL. CDR3 DNA sequence: TGCGCCAGCAGCCCCCGCCAGGGTAGCGGGATAACAGATACGCAGTATTTT. As protein: CASSPRQGSGITDTQYF.

This clonotype was found many times. V is TRBV12-3 or TRBV12-4 and J is TRBJ1-4, with D possibly matching TRBD1 (6 bases). Trimming shortened V by 3 bases and J by 7 bases, and 12 bases separated the two germline ends. CDR3 length: 14 amino acids. The CDR3 spells CASSFLGGGEKLFF. CDR3 DNA sequence: TGTGCCAGCAGTTTTTTAGGGGGGGGTGAAAAACTGTTTTTT.

This clonotype showed up many times. The V and J genes are TRBV7-8 and TRBJ1-1; D remains unclear. This CDR3 region has 13 residues. Germline V gives CDR1 SGHVS, CDR2 FQNEAQ. V was cut by 5 bases and J by 2 bases, with 9 bases left in between. CDR3 amino acids: CASSPFGNTEAFF. Written as DNA, the CDR3 is TGTGCCAGCAGCCCGTTTGGAAACACTGAAGCTTTCTTT.

This clonotype was counted at least ten times. The chain combines TRBV6-1 with TRBJ2-2, with D unclear. Looked up from germline, CDR1 is MNHNS and CDR2 is SASEGT. The CDR3 consists of 15 residues. Trimming took 7 bases from V and 5 from J, leaving 17 bases between them. The CDR3 DNA reads as TGTGCCAGCATTTGGCTCCCGTTACGAACCGGGGAGCTGTTTTTT. This encodes CASIWLPLRTGELFF.

Only a few counts were recorded for this clonotype. The chain employs TRBV19 and TRBJ2-3, with D perhaps matching TRBD1 or TRBD2 (6 bases each). Germline values: CDR1 LNHDA, CDR2 SQIVND (reference sequence). This CDR3 has 15 amino acids. V was cut by 3 bases and J by 2 bases, with 12 bases left in between. The CDR3 nucleotides are TGTGCCAGTAGTATGGTCGGGGGCTACACAGATACGCAGTATTTT. Its protein is CASSMVGGYTDTQYF.

In its sample, this clonotype was seen a few times. This sequence joins TRBV12-5 and TRBJ1-6; D is unresolved. Germline V CDR1 and CDR2: LGHNT, FRNRAP. The ends were cut back, 0 bases at V and 0 bases at J, with 15 bases in the middle. This CDR3 region has 19 residues. CDR3: CASGLVRLGESSYNSPLHF. CDR3 in DNA: TGTGCTAGTGGTTTGGTACGGCTGGGTGAGAGCTCCTATAATTCACCCCTCCACTTT.